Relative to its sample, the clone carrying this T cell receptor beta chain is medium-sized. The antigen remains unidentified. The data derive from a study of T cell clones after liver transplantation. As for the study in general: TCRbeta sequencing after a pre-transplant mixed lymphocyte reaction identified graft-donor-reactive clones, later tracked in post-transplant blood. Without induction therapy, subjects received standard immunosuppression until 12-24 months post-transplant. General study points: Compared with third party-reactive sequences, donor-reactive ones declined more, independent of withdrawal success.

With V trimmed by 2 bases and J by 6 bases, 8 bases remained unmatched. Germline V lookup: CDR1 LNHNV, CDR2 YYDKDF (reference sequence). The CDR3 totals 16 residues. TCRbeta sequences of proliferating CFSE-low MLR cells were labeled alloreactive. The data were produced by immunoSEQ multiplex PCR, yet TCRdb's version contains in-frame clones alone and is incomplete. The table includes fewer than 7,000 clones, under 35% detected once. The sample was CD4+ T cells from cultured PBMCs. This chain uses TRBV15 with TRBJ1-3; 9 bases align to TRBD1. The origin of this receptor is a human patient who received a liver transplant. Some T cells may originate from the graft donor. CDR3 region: CATSRPGQGPENTIYF. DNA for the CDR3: TGTGCCACCAGCAGACCGGGACAGGGTCCCGAAAACACCATATATTTT.